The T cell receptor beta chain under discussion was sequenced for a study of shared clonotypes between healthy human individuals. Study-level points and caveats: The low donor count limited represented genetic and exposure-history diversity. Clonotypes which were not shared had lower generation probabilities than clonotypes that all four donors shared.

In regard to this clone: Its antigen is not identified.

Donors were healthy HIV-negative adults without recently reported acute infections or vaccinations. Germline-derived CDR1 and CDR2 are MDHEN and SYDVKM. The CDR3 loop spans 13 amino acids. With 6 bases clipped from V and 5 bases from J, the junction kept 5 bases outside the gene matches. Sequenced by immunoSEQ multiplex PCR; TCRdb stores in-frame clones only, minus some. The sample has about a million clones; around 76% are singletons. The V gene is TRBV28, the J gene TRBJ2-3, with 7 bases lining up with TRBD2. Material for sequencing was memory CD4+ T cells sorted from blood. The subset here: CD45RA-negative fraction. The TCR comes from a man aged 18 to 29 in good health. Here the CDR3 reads CASSTRGVDTQYF. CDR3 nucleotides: TGTGCCAGCAGCACCCGGGGGGTAGATACGCAGTATTTT. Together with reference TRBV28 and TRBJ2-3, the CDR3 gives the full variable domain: DVKVTQSSRYLVKRTGEKVFLECVQDMDHENMFWYRQDPGLGLRLIYFSYDVKMKEKGDIPEGYSVSREKKERFSLILESASTNQTSMYLCASSTRGVDTQYFGPGTRLTVL.